These T cell receptor beta chains were read from a single sample in a study of control samples from healthy donors and cancer patients. Measured with immunoSEQ multiplex PCR; TCRdb has only the in-frame clones, and not every one. The sample lists around 190,000 clones, around 94% occurring once. What was sequenced was blood. The receptors derive from a man aged 30-40 years in good health. Both conserved end residues are part of each CDR3. Fields, in order: clone size, V gene, D gene, J gene, CDR3 DNA, CDR3 protein. D genes are given only for firm matches. Size values are once, few and many counts, or a class for expanded clones, and some rows have none.

>-|TRBV6-5|-|TRBJ1-3
TGTGCCAGCAGTTACCACGGACTAAGCTCTGGAAACACCATATATTTT
CASSYHGLSSGNTIYF
>-|TRBV5-6|-|TRBJ1-5
TGTGCCAGCAGCTTGGGTGAGAGTCACCAGCATTTT
CASSLGESHQHF
>few|TRBV7-9|-|TRBJ2-7
TGTGCCAGCACCGAACAGACTAGCTACGAGCAGTACTTC
CASTEQTSYEQYF
>-|TRBV9|-|TRBJ2-2
TGTGCCAGCAGCGTATTGGCTAGTCGGACCGGGGAGCTGTTTTTT
CASSVLASRTGELFF
>-|TRBV3-1/TRBV3-2|-|TRBJ1-5
TGTGCCAGCAGCCAACGTGGGAATGGCAATCAGCCCCAGCATTTT
CASSQRGNGNQPQHF
>few|TRBV19|-|TRBJ2-2
TGTGCCAGTAGTATCCCCATGAACACCGGGGAGCTGTTTTTT
CASSIPMNTGELFF
>-|TRBV10-3|-|TRBJ1-4
TGTGCCATCAGTGGTGGATCTGGGGAAAAACTGTTTTTT
CAISGGSGEKLFF
>-|TRBV6-5|-|TRBJ2-1
TGTGCCAGCAGTTATGGTACTCGCAGCTACAATGAGCAGTTCTTC
CASSYGTRSYNEQFF
>-|TRBV14|TRBD1|TRBJ2-1
TGTGCCAGCAGCCAAGTCGGGACAGGGTTATACAATGAGCAGTTCTTC
CASSQVGTGLYNEQFF
>-|TRBV25-1|TRBD1|TRBJ2-2
TGTGCCAGCAGGGAATTAGGACAGGGGGGCACCGGGGAGCTGTTTTTT
CASRELGQGGTGELFF
>-|TRBV5-3|-|TRBJ1-5
TGTGCCAGAAGCTTGCTGGACGGGATATCCAATCAGCCCCAGCATTTT
CARSLLDGISNQPQHF
>-|TRBV5-6|-|TRBJ1-1
TGTGCCAGCAGCAGAACAGGGAACACTGAAGCTTTCTTT
CASSRTGNTEAFF
>-|TRBV25-1|TRBD2|TRBJ2-3
TGTGCCAGCAGTGAATGGGGTAGCGGGGGGCCCACAGATACGCAGTATTTT
CASSEWGSGGPTDTQYF